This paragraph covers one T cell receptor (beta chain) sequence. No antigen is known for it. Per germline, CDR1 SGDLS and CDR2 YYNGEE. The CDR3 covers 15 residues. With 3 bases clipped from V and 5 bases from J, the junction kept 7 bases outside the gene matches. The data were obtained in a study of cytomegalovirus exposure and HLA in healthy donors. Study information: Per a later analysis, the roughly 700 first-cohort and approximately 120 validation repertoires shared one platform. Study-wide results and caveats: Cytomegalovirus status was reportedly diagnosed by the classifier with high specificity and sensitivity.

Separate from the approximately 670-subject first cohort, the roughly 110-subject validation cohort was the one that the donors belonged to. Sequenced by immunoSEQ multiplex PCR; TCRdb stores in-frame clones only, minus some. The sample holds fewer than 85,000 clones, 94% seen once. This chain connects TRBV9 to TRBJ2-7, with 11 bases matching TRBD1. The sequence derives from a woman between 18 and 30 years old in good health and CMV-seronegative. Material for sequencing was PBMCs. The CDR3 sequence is CASSAWTGGLDEQYF. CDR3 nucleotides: TGTGCCAGCAGCGCCTGGACAGGGGGCCTGGACGAGCAGTACTTC.